The 23 T cell receptor beta chains in this list originate from one sample, sequenced in a study of human T cells and chemical hapten exposure (dated by TCRdb to 2020 to 2023). Reading the label with the study, this specimen's treatment or condition is: therapeutic diphenylcyclopropenone sensitization with weekly scalp DPC. Library preparation attached unique molecular identifiers to individual cDNA molecules for quantitative, reproducible TCR counting. Clones were called with MiXCR by TCRdb after fastp trimmed the public reads at Q25, and only in-frame beta chains were retained. Each entry is one CDR3 protein sequence, shown with its most common DNA and genes. Across this sample there are 3,000 to 4,000 distinct CDR3 sequences, with around 52% seen only once. The top ten clones comprise roughly 5% of the sample. Sequencing used whole blood, obtained before DPC sensitization or 2, 6, or about 24 weeks after (not recorded which). These receptors were taken from an adult with alopecia areata. Some clones in this sample may be carry-over from other donors' samples. This table probably holds off-target reads from a library built for another chain.

This clonotype appeared a few times. In nucleotides, the CDR3 is TGTGCCAGCAGCTCGGCGGGACTTCCTAGCACAGATACGCAGTATTTT. This translates into CASSSAGLPSTDTQYF. The chain couples TRBV11-2 to TRBJ2-3, with D possibly being TRBD2 (6 bases). V gave up 4 bases and J gave up 0 bases, with 14 bases separating them. Germline-derived CDR1 and CDR2 are SGHAT and FQNNGV. This CDR3 is built from 16 residues.

The genes are TRBV6-5 and TRBJ2-3; the match to TRBD2 covers 10 bases. The CDR3 covers 15 residues. Germline V gene data show CDR1 as MNHEY and CDR2 as SVGAGI. V shed 7 bases and J 1 base; nucleotides not matched to a gene: 5. The CDR3 region is CASTKRGGGTDTQYF. CDR3 nucleotide sequence: TGTGCCAGCACAAAGCGGGGGGGCGGCACAGATACGCAGTATTTT.

This clonotype was counted a single time. The chain uses TRBV5-6 and TRBJ1-1; a weak D match, TRBD1 (5 bases). The CDR3 is 16 residues long. Trimming took off 2 bases at V and 1 base at J, with 15 bases between the two ends. CDR1 and CDR2 from the germline V gene are SGHDT and YYEEEE. The CDR3 DNA reads TGTGCCAGCAGCTTTATTTGGATCGACAGGAACACTGAAGCTTTCTTT. It translates to CASSFIWIDRNTEAFF.

This chain connects TRBV10-3 to TRBJ2-7; D call uncertain. V shed 0 bases and J shed 4 bases, with 10 bases lying between them. Germline V lookup: CDR1 ENHRY, CDR2 SYGVKD. The CDR3 is 14 residues long. The CDR3 DNA reads as TGTGCCATCAGTGAGTCGAGGACCACATACGAGCAGTACTTC. Amino acid sequence: CAISESRTTYEQYF.

J is TRBJ2-2 and V is TRBV5-1; D unclear. The CDR3 totals 15 residues. Looked up from germline, CDR1 is SGHRS and CDR2 is YFSETQ. V was clipped by 4 bases and J by 0 bases, with 10 bases between them. The DNA for the CDR3 is TGCGCCAGCAGCCGAGGCGCCTCGAACACCGGGGAGCTGTTTTTT. Translation: CASSRGASNTGELFF.

The chain recombines TRBV29-1 with TRBJ2-5; D is undetermined. The V and J ends lost 6 bases and 4 bases respectively, with 6 bases between them. This CDR3 has 10 residues. Germline V CDR1 and CDR2: SQVTM, ANQGSEA. CDR3 protein: CSVRSETQYF. In nucleotides, the CDR3 is TGCAGCGTCCGATCAGAGACCCAGTACTTC.

The chain combines TRBV11-1 with TRBJ2-2, with 7 bases that match TRBD1. The CDR3 is 14 amino acids. V was clipped by 5 bases and J by 6 bases; unmatched bases: 6. Per germline, CDR1 SGHAT and CDR2 FQDESV (reference sequence). The CDR3 spells CASSPRQGAGELFF. CDR3 in DNA: TGTGCCAGCAGCCCCAGACAGGGAGCCGGGGAGCTGTTTTTT.

The V and J genes are TRBV12-3 or TRBV12-4 and TRBJ2-3; 10 nucleotides agree with TRBD1. Germline trimming cut 0 bases from V and 0 bases from J; bases unmatched to any gene: 18. The CDR3 runs to 22 residues. The CDR3 sequence: CASSLAERFQMGQGSSTDTQYF. DNA for the CDR3: TGTGCCAGCAGTTTAGCGGAACGATTTCAAATGGGACAGGGGTCTAGCACAGATACGCAGTATTTT.

This chain uses TRBV7-9 with TRBJ2-3, with D perhaps matching TRBD2 (7 bases). Germline values: CDR1 SEHNR, CDR2 FQNEAQ (reference sequence). This CDR3 has 15 residues. Trimming took 5 bases from V and 4 from J, leaving 16 bases between them. The CDR3 DNA reads as TGTGCCAGCAGCGCGACAGGCCGGGAGGCAGATACGCAGTATTTT. It yields the protein CASSATGREADTQYF.

The chain recombines TRBV2 with TRBJ2-7; the D is unclear. Trimming took off 4 bases at V and 3 bases at J, with 7 bases between the two ends. This CDR3 contains 12 residues. Germline loops: CDR1 SNHLY, CDR2 FYNNEI. In DNA, the CDR3 is TGTGCCAGCAGTGGGCTAGTCTACGAGCAGTACTTC. Translated: CASSGLVYEQYF.

The chain uses TRBV5-1 and TRBJ2-7; 9 bases map to TRBD1. The CDR3 has 15 residues. Germline V gives CDR1 SGHRS, CDR2 YFSETQ. Trimming took 0 bases from V and 6 from J; bases not matched to a gene: 7. DNA for the CDR3: TGCGCCAGCAGCTTGGCGGGGACAGGGCAACGCGAGCAGTACTTC. This gives the protein CASSLAGTGQREQYF.

The chain uses TRBV6-2 or TRBV6-3 and TRBJ1-2; 7 nucleotides line up with TRBD1. This CDR3 has 14 residues. V trimming: 5 bases; J trimming: 4 bases; junction bases outside the gene matches: 7. Germline V CDR1 and CDR2: MNHEY, SVGEGT. This CDR3 reads CASSETGTAYGYTF. The CDR3 DNA is TGTGCCAGCAGTGAAACCGGGACAGCCTATGGCTACACCTTC.

The chain employs TRBV6-5 and TRBJ2-7; D gene unclear. The CDR3 length is 12 residues. V lost 2 bases and J lost 6, with 8 bases in between. Germline V CDR1 and CDR2: MNHEY, SVGAGI. Here the CDR3 reads CASSYPPAEQYF. CDR3 coding DNA: TGTGCCAGCAGTTACCCCCCGGCCGAGCAGTACTTC.

The CDR3 DNA reads as TGCAGTGCTTCTCCCTTCGACAGGGGGCACGGAGATACGCAGTATTTT. Protein sequence: CSASPFDRGHGDTQYF. The chain recombines TRBV20-1 with TRBJ2-3, with 10 bases identical to TRBD1. Germline CDR1 and CDR2: DFQATT and SNEGSKA (reference sequence). The length of the CDR3 is 16 residues. V lost 5 bases and J lost 5; bases outside the gene matches: 13.

The chain recombines TRBV28 with TRBJ2-1; D possibly corresponds to TRBD2 (6 bases). The V gene's germline CDR1 is MDHEN and CDR2 SYDVKM. The CDR3 is 13 residues long. Deletions cut 8 bases from V and 7 bases from J, with 15 bases between. CDR3 protein: CASHPAGRNEQFF. The CDR3 DNA is TGTGCCAGCCACCCCGCGGGGCGGAATGAGCAGTTCTTC.

The chain combines TRBV20-1 with TRBJ2-1, with unresolved D. The germline V gene has CDR1 DFQATT and CDR2 SNEGSKA (reference sequence). V lost 6 bases and J 4 bases, leaving 7 bases between the germline ends. The CDR3 covers 11 residues. In DNA form, the CDR3 reads TGCAGTGCCCGTAGTTACAATGAGCAGTTCTTC. It encodes CSARSYNEQFF.

This chain joins TRBV5-5 and TRBJ2-3; D is uncertain. The V end was cut by 2 bases, the J end by 2 bases, with 9 bases between. The V gene's germline CDR1 is SGHKS and CDR2 YYEKEE (reference sequence). The CDR3 extends over 14 amino acids. Here the CDR3 DNA reads TGTGCCAGCAGCTTTGAACGGAACACAGATACGCAGTATTTT. Protein: CASSFERNTDTQYF.

The gene calls are TRBV7-2 and TRBJ2-5; unclear D gene. The CDR3 consists of 15 residues. The V gene's germline CDR1 is SGHTA and CDR2 FQGNSA. V was clipped by 0 bases and J by 1 base, with 9 bases between them. This CDR3 reads CASSLAPHSQETQYF. DNA for the CDR3: TGTGCCAGCAGCTTAGCCCCCCACAGCCAAGAGACCCAGTACTTC.

The gene calls are TRBV7-9 and TRBJ1-1; D unclear. This CDR3 comprises 14 residues. V gave up 1 base and J gave up 1 base, with 7 bases separating them. Germline V lookup: CDR1 SEHNR, CDR2 FQNEAQ (reference sequence). CDR3 loop: CASSLVSANTEAFF. CDR3 in DNA: TGTGCCAGCAGCTTAGTGAGTGCGAACACTGAAGCTTTCTTT.

The CDR3 here is CASSTSGATGANVLTF. The CDR3 DNA is TGTGCCAGTAGTACCAGTGGGGCGACAGGGGCCAACGTCCTGACTTTC. V and J are TRBV19 and TRBJ2-6, with D tentatively TRBD1 (5 bases). V was cut by 4 bases and J by 4 bases, with 14 bases left in between. Germline values: CDR1 LNHDA, CDR2 SQIVND (reference sequence). This CDR3 is 16 amino acids long.

The chain is built from TRBV3-1 and TRBJ2-2, with D possibly being TRBD1 (5 bases). Germline V gene sequence: CDR1 LGHDT, CDR2 YNNKEL (reference sequence). The V gene lost 6 bases and the J gene lost 6 bases, with 14 bases spanning the gap. The length of the CDR3 is 14 residues. The CDR3: CASSFLGAPGELFF. For the CDR3, the DNA is TGTGCCAGCAGTTTCCTAGGGGCCCCCGGGGAGCTGTTTTTT.

This clonotype was observed a handful of times. V is TRBV6-1 and J is TRBJ2-7; D possibly uses TRBD1 or TRBD2 (5 bases each). The V and J ends lost 7 bases and 3 bases respectively, with 10 bases between them. The CDR3 has 12 amino acids. Per germline, CDR1 MNHNS and CDR2 SASEGT. This CDR3 is CASTWDGYEQYF. The CDR3 DNA is TGTGCCAGCACCTGGGACGGCTACGAGCAGTACTTC.

This rearrangement joins TRBV20-1 to TRBJ2-2, with D possibly matching TRBD2 (7 bases). The CDR3 is 14 amino acids. V lost 2 bases and J lost 7, with 14 bases in between. Germline-derived CDR1 and CDR2 are DFQATT and SNEGSKA (reference sequence). The CDR3 spells CSARHPGGGGELFF. In nucleotides, the CDR3 is TGCAGTGCTAGACATCCGGGGGGCGGCGGGGAGCTGTTTTTT.